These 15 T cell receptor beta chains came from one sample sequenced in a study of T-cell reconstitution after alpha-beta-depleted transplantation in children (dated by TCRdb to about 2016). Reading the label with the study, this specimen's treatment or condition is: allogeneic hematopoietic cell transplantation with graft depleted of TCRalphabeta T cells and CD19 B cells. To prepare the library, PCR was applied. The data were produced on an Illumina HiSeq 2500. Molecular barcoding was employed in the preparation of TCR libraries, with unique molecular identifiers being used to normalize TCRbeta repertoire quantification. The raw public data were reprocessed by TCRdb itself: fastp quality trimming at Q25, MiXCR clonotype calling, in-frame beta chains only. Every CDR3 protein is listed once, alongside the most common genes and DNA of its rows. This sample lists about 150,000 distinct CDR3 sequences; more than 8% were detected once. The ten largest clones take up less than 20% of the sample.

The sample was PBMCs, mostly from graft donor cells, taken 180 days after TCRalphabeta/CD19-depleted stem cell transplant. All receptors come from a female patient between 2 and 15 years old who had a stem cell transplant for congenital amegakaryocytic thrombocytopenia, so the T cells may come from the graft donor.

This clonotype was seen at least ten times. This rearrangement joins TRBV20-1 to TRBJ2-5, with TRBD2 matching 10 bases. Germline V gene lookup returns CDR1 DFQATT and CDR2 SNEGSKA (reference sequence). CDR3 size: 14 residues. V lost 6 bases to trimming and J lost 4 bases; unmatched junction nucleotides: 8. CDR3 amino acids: CSAVYGLAVETQYF. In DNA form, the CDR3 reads TGCAGTGCCGTATATGGACTAGCGGTAGAGACCCAGTACTTC.

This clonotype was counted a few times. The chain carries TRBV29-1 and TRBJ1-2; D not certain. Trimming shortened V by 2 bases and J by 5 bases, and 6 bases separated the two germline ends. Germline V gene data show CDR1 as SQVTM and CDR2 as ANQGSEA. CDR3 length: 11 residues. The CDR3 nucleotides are TGCAGCGTTGAACTGGGTTATGGCTACACCTTC. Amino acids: CSVELGYGYTF. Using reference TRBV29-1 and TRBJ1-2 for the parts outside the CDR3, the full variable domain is SAVISQKPSRDICQRGTSLTIQCQVDSQVTMMFWYRQQPGQSLTLIATANQGSEATYESGFVIDKFPISRPNLTFSTLTVSNMSPEDSSIYLCSVELGYGYTFGSGTRLTVV.

The CDR3: CASSFGGTAAGYTF. The CDR3 DNA reads TGCGCCAGCAGCTTTGGGGGTACCGCAGCAGGCTACACCTTC. This chain uses TRBV5-1 with TRBJ1-2; maybe TRBD1 (5 bases). V was pared by 2 bases and J by 8 bases, with 16 bases between. The CDR3 covers 14 residues. The germline V gene has CDR1 SGHRS and CDR2 YFSETQ.

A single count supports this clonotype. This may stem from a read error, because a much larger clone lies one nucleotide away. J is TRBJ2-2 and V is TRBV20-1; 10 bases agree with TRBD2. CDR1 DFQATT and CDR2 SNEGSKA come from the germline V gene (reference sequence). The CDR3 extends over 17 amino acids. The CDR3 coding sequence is TGCTGTGCTAGAGATCCCGCTAGCGGGAGAGACACCGGGGAGCTGTTTTTT. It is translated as CCARDPASGRDTGELFF.

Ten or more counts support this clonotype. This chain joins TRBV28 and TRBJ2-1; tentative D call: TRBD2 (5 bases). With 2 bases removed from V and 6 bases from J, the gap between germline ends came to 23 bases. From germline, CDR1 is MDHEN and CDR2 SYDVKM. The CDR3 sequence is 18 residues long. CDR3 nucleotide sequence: TGTGCCAGCAGTTTAATCCCTGGACTGGCGTTTGGAGGCAATGAGCAGTTCTTC. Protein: CASSLIPGLAFGGNEQFF.

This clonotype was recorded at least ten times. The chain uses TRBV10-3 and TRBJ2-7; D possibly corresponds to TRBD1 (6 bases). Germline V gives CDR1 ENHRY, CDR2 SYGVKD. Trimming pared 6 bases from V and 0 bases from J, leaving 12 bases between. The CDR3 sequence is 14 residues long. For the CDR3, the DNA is TGTGCCATCAGGGCAGGGGCAGGCTCCTACGAGCAGTACTTC. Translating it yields CAIRAGAGSYEQYF.

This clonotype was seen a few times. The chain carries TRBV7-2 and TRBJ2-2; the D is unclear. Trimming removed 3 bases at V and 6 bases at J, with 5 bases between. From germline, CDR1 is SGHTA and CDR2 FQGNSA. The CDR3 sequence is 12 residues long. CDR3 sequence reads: CASSFVAGELFF. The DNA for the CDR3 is TGTGCCAGCAGCTTTGTCGCCGGGGAGCTGTTTTTT.

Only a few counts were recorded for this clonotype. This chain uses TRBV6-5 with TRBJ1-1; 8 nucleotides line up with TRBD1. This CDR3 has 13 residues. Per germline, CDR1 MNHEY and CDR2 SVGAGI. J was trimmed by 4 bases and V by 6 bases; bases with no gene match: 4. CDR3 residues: CASSQQGGTEAFF. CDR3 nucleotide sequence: TGTGCCAGCAGCCAACAGGGGGGCACTGAAGCTTTCTTT.

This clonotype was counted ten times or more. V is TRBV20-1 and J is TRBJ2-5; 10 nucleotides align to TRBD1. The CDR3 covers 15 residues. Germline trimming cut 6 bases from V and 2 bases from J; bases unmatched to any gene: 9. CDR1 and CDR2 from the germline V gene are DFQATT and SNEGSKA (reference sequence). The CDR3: CSAAPGQGYQETQYF. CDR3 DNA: TGCAGTGCCGCCCCGGGACAGGGGTATCAAGAGACCCAGTACTTC.

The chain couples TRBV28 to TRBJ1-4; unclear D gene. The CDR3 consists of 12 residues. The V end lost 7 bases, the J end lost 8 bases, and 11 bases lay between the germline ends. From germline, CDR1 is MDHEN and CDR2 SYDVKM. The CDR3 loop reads CASKEGQEKLFF. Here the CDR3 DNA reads TGTGCCAGCAAAGAGGGCCAGGAAAAACTGTTTTTT.

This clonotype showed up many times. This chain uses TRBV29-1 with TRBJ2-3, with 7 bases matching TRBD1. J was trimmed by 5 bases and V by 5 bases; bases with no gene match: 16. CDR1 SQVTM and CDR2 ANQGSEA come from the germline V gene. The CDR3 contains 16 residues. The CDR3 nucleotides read TGCAGCGTTTTGGGCCGGACAGGACACCGCGAAGATACGCAGTATTTT. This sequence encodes CSVLGRTGHREDTQYF.

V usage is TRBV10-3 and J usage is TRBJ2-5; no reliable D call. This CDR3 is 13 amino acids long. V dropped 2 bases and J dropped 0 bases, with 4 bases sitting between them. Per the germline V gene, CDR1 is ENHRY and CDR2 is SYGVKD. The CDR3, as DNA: TGTGCCATCAGTGAGAATGACCAAGAGACCCAGTACTTC. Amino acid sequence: CAISENDQETQYF.

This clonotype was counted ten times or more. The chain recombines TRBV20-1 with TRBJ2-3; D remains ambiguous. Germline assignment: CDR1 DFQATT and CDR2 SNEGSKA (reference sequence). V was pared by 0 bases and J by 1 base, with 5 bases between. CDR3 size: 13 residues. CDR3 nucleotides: TGCAGTGCTAGAGAGCCCCGCACAGATACGCAGTATTTT. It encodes CSAREPRTDTQYF.

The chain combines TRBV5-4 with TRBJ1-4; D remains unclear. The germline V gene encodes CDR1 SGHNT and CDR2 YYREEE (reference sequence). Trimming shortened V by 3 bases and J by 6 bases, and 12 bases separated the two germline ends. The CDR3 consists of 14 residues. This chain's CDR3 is CASSSGPRDEKLFF. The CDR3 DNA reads TGTGCCAGCAGCTCCGGACCAAGGGATGAAAAACTGTTTTTT. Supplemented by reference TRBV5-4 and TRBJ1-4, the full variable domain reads ETGVTQSPTHLIKTRGQQVTLRCSSQSGHNTVSWYQQALGQGPQFIFQYYREEENGRGNFPPRFSGLQFPNYSSELNVNALELDDSALYLCASSSGPRDEKLFFGSGTQLSVL.

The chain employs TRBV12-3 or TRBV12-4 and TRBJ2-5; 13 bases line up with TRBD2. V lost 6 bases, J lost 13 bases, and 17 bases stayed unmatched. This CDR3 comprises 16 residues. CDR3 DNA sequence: TGTGCCAGCAGGCAGGCACTAGCGGGGGGGCCTGAGCTTTGGTACTTC. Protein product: CASRQALAGGPELWYF.